This entry is about one TCR beta chain. Its antigen is not known. This entry belongs to a study of OX40 agonist ivuxolimab in advanced cancers. The wider study: Among those enrolled, mean age was about 63 years (range about 23 to 80) and about 79% were male. Overall study findings and caveats: Normalized T-cell clonal expansion was also low in some nonresponders. Fewer expanded clones were found on average in CD4+ than in CD8+ T cells.

Blood got drawn at baseline, again on cycle 4 day 1, and then on cycle 7 day 1. The data were produced by immunoSEQ multiplex PCR, yet TCRdb's version contains in-frame clones alone and is incomplete. This sample yields about 46,000 clones, of which approximately 86% are seen a single time; approximately 10% belongs to the top ten. This CDR3 has 14 amino acids. V lost 3 bases and J 3 bases, leaving 12 bases between the germline ends. In germline, CDR1 is MDHEN, CDR2 SYDVKM. The sample here was CD4+ or CD8+ T cells sorted from blood, taken in a trial of the OX40 agonist ivuxolimab. The chain joins TRBV28 to TRBJ2-7; TRBD1 might be the D (5 bases). The sequence was collected from an adult with an advanced solid tumor such as melanoma, head and neck, liver or kidney cancer. The CDR3 DNA follows: TGTGCCAGCAGTTTCTCTGGCAGGGTCTACGAGCAGTACTTC. Translating gives CASSFSGRVYEQYF.